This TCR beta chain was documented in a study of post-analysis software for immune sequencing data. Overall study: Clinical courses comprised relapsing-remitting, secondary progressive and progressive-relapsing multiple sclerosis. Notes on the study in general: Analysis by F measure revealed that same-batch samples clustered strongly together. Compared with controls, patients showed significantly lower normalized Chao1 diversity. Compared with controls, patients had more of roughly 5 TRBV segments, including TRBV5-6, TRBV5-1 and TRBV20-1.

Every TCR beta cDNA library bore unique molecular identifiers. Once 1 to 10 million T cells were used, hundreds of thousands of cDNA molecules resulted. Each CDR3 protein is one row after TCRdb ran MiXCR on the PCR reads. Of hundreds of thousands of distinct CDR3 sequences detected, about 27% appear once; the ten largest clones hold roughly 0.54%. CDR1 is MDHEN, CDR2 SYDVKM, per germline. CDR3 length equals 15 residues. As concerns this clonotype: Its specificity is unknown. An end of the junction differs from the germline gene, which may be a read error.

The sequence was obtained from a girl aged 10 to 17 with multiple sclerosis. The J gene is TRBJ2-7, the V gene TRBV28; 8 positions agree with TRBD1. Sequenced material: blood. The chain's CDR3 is CASRLSQGDQYEQYF. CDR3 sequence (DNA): TGTGCCAGCAGATTATCACAGGGGGACCAATACGAGCAGTACTTC.